This T cell receptor beta chain was found in a study of T-cell reconstitution after alpha-beta-depleted transplantation in children (dated by TCRdb to about 2016). About the investigation overall: Using TCR repertoire profiling, the study followed T-cell immune reconstitution in a quantitative way in children after TCRalphabeta/CD19-depleted allogeneic hematopoietic cell transplantation. The full study reports these points: In some patients, the high TCRbeta diversity seen at day 60 was put down to recipient T cells and intrathymic progenitors that had survived conditioning. Over the following months the frequencies of hyperexpanded clones went down, and after one year T-cell counts and TCRbeta diversity were mostly credited to newly produced T cells. The apparently early recovery of alphabetaT-cell counts about two months after transplant reportedly depended on only several hundred rapidly expanded clones that came from non-depleted graft cells.

Judged by its sample share, this clonotype qualifies as medium-sized (0.01 to 0.1%). Its antigen remains undetermined. Base-call qualities are not available, and no considerably larger clone is one nucleotide away. According to the study, the label for this sample's treatment or condition signals: allogeneic hematopoietic cell transplantation with graft depleted of TCRalphabeta T cells and CD19 B cells. The transplant recipients were children given TCRalphabeta/CD19-depleted allogeneic hematopoietic cell grafts. Libraries were constructed by PCR. The sequencer listed for this sample is Illumina HiSeq 2500. Molecular barcoding was employed in the preparation of TCR libraries, with unique molecular identifiers being used to normalize TCRbeta repertoire quantification. In-frame beta chains were kept once TCRdb had trimmed the public reads at Q25 with fastp and called clones with MiXCR. Rows matching on CDR3 protein sequence are summarized as one entry with the most common DNA and genes. This sample lists several thousand distinct CDR3 sequences; 16% were detected once. Approximately 15% of the sample rests with the top ten.

The TCR comes from a boy aged 2 to 9 with acute lymphoblastic leukemia, due to receive a stem cell transplant. The sequences come from PBMCs, collected before TCRalphabeta/CD19-depleted stem cell transplant.

CDR3 sequence: CASSWDRGPRTEAFF. The base sequence is TGTGCCAGCAGTTGGGACAGGGGGCCGCGGACTGAAGCTTTCTTT. The chain employs TRBV6-2 or TRBV6-3 and TRBJ1-1; TRBD1 lines up with 12 middle nucleotides. Trimming leaves V shorter by 4 bases and J shorter by 5 bases, with the junction holding 5 bases beyond the gene matches. The CDR3, from cysteine to phenylalanine, totals 15 residues. The CDR3 DNA has 45 bases and is translated from base 1. Based on the germline V gene, the CDR1 and CDR2 sequences are MNHEY and SVGEGT.